What follows describes a single T cell receptor (beta chain). Its antigen is not identified. This record belongs to a study of siplizumab effects on memory and regulatory T cells. Points from the study as a whole: Roughly 75-95% of dividing CD4+ or CD8+ clones were without an attributable naive or memory phenotype. There were only a minor fraction of alloreactive clones that mapped to unstimulated subsets.

The CDR3 is 15 residues long. V lost 4 bases to trimming and J lost 0 bases, with 12 bases between them. The V gene's germline CDR1 is SGHAT and CDR2 FQNNGV. The assay covered 90,000 to 100,000 TCR templates per sample. Produced via immunoSEQ multiplex PCR; TCRdb's table is partial and in-frame only. Of about 91,000 clones listed, 80% to 95% were seen once; the top ten hold 5.5% to 7.5%. The source is a human donor in good health. The sequenced material came from CD8+ T cells sorted from blood. The chain employs TRBV11-2 and TRBJ1-2; a possible D gene is TRBD1 (5 bases). The CDR3 nucleotides read TGTGCCAGCAGCTGGGGCGTCGGCTCTAACTATGGCTACACCTTC. It is translated as CASSWGVGSNYGYTF.